This T cell receptor beta chain is drawn from a study of CD8+ T cells in alopecia areata. The study, taken as a whole, reports: Administration of tofacitinib significantly diminished scalp clonality and expanded CD8+ clones within the top 100. Uncertainty remains about how baseline CD8+ expansion links to response, with one nonresponder.

Treatment: oral pan-JAK inhibitor, 5-10 mg twice daily. This clone turned up a few times. Its target is unknown. V trimming: 6 bases; J trimming: 5 bases; junction bases outside the gene matches: 6. Germline V CDR1 and CDR2: MNHEY, SVGAGI. The CDR3 contains 14 residues. In each case, RNA was isolated and then reverse transcribed into cDNA as the sequencing template. Sequencing used immunoSEQ multiplex PCR; TCRdb keeps in-frame clones, though not all of them. The repertoire holds some 200,000 clones, with around two fifths as singletons. Sample: CD4+ T cells sorted from blood, taken between weeks 36 and 40, from a patient treated with tofacitinib. This chain uses TRBV6-5 with TRBJ1-2, with TRBD1 identical over 10 bases. The sequence was obtained from a human donor with alopecia areata. The CDR3 reads CASSDRGRRYGYTF. CDR3 nucleotide sequence: TGTGCCAGCAGCGACAGGGGGCGTCGTTATGGCTACACCTTC.